This T cell receptor beta chain was sequenced for a study of T cells in Graves' hyperthyroidism and ophthalmopathy. It was uncontrolled infection, other autoimmune disease, pregnancy or lactation that excluded patients. An approximately 10 ml volume of fresh peripheral blood provided the PBMCs. A note on this clonotype: Its antigen remains unknown.

Amplified regions were TCR beta CDR3 sequences from RNA transcripts. The HTBI primer set served for first-round RT-PCR of the TCR CDR3. One entry per CDR3 protein, called by TCRdb with MiXCR from the multiplex PCR reads. The sample yields around 560,000 distinct CDR3 sequences, approximately 15% seen once. There are 15 residues in the CDR3. Trimming cost V 5 bases and J 11 bases; bases outside gene matches: 15. In germline, CDR1 is PRHDT, CDR2 FYEKMQ (reference sequence). Study observations and caveats: Also found in blood were most expanded thyroid clonotypes above 0.001. A model of 13 V-J pairs discriminated ophthalmopathy from stable hyperthyroidism.

The chain employs TRBV13 and TRBJ1-5, with 7 bases fitting TRBD1. The TCR sequence derives from a young woman with Graves' hyperthyroidism. What was sequenced was blood. CDR3 in DNA: TGTGCCAGCAGCCCTGGGGTCCTGACAGGGCAAGCCCAGCATTTT. It encodes CASSPGVLTGQAQHF.